This T cell receptor beta chain was recorded in a study of early stage breast cancer tumors. The wider study: Most of the 16 invasive tumors were ER+, PR+ and HER2-. Invasive lobular carcinomas made up about 35% of the 12 ER+/PR+/HER2- tumors. Study-wide findings and caveats: Tumors had approximately 2.5-fold higher T cell density than normal breast.

This clone was found a few times. Its antigen is not identified. TCRdb keeps only in-frame clones here, not all; method: immunoSEQ multiplex PCR. The sample includes fewer than 30,000 clones, roughly 78% seen only once; the top ten take roughly 12%. Sequencing was performed on blood. The receptor was isolated from a person aged 55 to 75 with breast cancer.

CDR3 sequence reads: CASSVTGGGGLEGYTF. The CDR3 bases are TGTGCCAGCAGCGTAACAGGGGGCGGTGGATTGGAAGGCTACACCTTC. This chain uses TRBV9 with TRBJ1-2; TRBD1 aligns across 9 bases. The germline V gene encodes CDR1 SGDLS and CDR2 YYNGEE. The V and J ends lost 1 base and 8 bases, in that order; junction bases with no gene match: 12. This CDR3 has 16 amino acids. The whole variable domain, remainder taken from reference TRBV9 and TRBJ1-2, is DSGVTQTPKHLITATGQRVTLRCSPRSGDLSVYWYQQSLDQGLQFLIQYYNGEERAKGNILERFSAQQFPDLHSELNLSSLELGDSALYFCASSVTGGGGLEGYTFGSGTRLTVV.